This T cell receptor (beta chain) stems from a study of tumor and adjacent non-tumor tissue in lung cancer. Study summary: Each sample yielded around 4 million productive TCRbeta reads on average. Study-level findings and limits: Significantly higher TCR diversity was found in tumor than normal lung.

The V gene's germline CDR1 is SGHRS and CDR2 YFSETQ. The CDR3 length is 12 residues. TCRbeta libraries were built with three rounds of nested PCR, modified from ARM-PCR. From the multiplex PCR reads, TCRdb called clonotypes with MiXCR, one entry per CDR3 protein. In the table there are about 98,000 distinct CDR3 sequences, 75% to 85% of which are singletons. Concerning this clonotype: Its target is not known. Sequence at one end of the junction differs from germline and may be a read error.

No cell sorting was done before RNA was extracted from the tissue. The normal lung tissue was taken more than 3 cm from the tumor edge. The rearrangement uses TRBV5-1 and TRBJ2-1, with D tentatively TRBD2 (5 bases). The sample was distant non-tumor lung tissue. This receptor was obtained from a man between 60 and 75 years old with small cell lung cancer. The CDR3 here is CTSSSSGNEQFF. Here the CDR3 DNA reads TGCACCAGCAGCTCGTCGGGGAATGAGCAGTTCTTC.